This T cell receptor (beta chain) was identified in a study of CXCR3-negative and CXCR3-positive naive CD8 T cells. Points from the study as a whole: Whereas memory cells differed, naive CXCR3-negative and CXCR3-positive cells shared similar TRBV-TRBJ usage. CXCR3-positive naive cells carried more hydrophobic TRB CDR3s than CXCR3-negative naive cells did.

Libraries of TRB cDNA were made by 5' RACE and carried UMIs. TCRdb reprocessed the 5' RACE reads and reports one entry per CDR3 protein, with no DNA. The sample has tens of thousands of distinct CDR3 sequences, and its top ten clones hold about 1%. In the case of this clonotype: Its specificity is not known.

Source material: naive CXCR3- CD8+ T cells from blood. Subset denoted: CD45RO-CCR7+CD27+CD95- naive CD8+ T cells lacking CXCR3 (TNR3-). This receptor was identified in a human donor in good health. Some clones in this sample may be carry-over from other donors' samples.

CDR3 sequence: CASSYSSSEYNNEQFF. The rearrangement joins TRBV6-2 or TRBV6-3 to TRBJ2-1; TCRdb calls TRBD2, which cannot be checked without DNA. Germline CDR1 and CDR2: MNHEY and SVGEGT. The CDR3 extends over 16 amino acids.